The clone carrying this TCR beta chain was observed a few times. What it recognizes is unknown. This entry is derived from a study of cytomegalovirus exposure and HLA in healthy donors. Here immunoSEQ multiplex PCR was the method, and the copy in TCRdb shows in-frame clones only, minus some. The sample records approximately 170,000 clones, approximately 86% being singletons. The donors were in the roughly 120-subject validation cohort; that cohort was separate from the roughly 730-subject first cohort. Study observations and caveats: The dataset shows that most TCR sequences were rare, while some public TCRs occurred in many donors. Altogether, 170 or so TCR beta chains were recorded as cytomegalovirus-associated. Specific recognition of CMV antigens was confirmed in vitro for three chains (all CMV-associated).

Trimming removed 0 bases from V and 13 bases from J, with 13 bases in between. CDR3 size: 14 residues. Germline loops: CDR1 LGHNA, CDR2 YSLEER. The material sequenced was PBMCs. The chain combines TRBV4-3 with TRBJ1-6, with unresolved D. The clonotype originates from a man aged 25-45 years in good health and CMV-seropositive. This CDR3 is CASSQDRTTLPLHF. CDR3 coding DNA: TGCGCCAGCAGCCAAGATCGCACAACCCTTCCCCTCCACTTT.